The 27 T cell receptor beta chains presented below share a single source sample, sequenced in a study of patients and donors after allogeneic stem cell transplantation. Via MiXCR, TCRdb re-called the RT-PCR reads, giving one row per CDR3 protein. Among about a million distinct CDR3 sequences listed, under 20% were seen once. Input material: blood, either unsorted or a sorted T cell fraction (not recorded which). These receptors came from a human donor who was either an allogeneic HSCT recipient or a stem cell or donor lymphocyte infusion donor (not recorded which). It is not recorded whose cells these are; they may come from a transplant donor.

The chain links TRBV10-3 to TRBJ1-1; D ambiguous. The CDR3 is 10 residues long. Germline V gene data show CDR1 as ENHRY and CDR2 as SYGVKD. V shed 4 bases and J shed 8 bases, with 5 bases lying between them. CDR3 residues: CAISALEAFF. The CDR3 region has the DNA TGTGCCATCAGTGCGCTGGAAGCTTTCTTT.

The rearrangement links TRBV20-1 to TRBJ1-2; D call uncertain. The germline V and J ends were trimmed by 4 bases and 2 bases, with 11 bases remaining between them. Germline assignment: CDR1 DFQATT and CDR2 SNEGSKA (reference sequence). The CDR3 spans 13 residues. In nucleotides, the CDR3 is TGCAGTGCTAATGTTGACAAGAACTATGGCTACACCTTC. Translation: CSANVDKNYGYTF.

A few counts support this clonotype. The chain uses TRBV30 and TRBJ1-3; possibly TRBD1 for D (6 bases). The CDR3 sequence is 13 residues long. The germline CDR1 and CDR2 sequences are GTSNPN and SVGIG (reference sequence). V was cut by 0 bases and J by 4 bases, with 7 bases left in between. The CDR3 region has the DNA TGTGCCTGGAGTGTAGGGGGAGGAAACACCATATATTTT. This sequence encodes CAWSVGGGNTIYF.

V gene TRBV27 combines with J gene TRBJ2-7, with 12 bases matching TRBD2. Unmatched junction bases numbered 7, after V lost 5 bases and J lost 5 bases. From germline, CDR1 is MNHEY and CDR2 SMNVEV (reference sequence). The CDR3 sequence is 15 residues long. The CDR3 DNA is TGTGCCAGCAGTCCCCGGACTAGCGGGGTCCACGAGCAGTACTTC. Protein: CASSPRTSGVHEQYF.

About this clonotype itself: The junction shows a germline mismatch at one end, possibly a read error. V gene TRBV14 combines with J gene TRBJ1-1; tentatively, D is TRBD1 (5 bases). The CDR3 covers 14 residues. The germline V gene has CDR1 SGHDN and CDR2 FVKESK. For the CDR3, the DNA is TGTGCCAGCAGCCAAGGGACAAGGGGCCCATTCCCCACTTTT. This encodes CASSQGTRGPFPTF.

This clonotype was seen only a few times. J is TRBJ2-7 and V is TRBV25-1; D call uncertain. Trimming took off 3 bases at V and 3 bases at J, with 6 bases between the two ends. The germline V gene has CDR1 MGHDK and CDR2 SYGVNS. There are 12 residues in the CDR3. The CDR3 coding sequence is TGTGCCAGCAGTGACAGAGACTACGAGCAGTACTTC. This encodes CASSDRDYEQYF.

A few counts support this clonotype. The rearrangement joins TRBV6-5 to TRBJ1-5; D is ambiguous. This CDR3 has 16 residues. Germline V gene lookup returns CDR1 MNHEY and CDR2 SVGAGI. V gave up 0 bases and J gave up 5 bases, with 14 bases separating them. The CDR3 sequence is CASSYSDGGRHQPQHF. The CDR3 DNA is TGTGCCAGCAGTTACTCCGACGGAGGACGGCATCAGCCCCAGCATTTT.

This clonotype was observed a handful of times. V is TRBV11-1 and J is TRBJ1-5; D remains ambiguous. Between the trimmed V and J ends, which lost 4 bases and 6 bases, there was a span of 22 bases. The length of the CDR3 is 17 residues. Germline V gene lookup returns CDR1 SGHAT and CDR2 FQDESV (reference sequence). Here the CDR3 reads CASSSLPVVGIGQPQHF. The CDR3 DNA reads TGTGCCAGCAGCTCCCTACCTGTGGTGGGGATCGGTCAGCCCCAGCATTTT.

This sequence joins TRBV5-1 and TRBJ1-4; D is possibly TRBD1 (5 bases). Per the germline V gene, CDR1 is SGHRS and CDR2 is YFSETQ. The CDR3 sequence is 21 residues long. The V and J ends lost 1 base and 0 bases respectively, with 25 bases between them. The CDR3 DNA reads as TGCGCCAGCAGCTTGAAGTACCCACACACAGGAGACCAATCAACTAATGAAAAACTGTTTTTT. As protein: CASSLKYPHTGDQSTNEKLFF.

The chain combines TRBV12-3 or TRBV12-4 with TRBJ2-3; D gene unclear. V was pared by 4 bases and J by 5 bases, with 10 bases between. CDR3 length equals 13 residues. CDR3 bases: TGTGCCAGCAGTTATAAGGGTCTAGATACGCAGTATTTT. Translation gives CASSYKGLDTQYF.

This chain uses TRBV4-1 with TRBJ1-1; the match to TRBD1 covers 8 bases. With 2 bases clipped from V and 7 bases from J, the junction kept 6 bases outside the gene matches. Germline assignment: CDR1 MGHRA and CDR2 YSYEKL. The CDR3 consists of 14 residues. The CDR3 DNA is TGCGCCAGCAGCCAAACAGGACAGGGTGGTGAAGCTTTCTTT. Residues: CASSQTGQGGEAFF.

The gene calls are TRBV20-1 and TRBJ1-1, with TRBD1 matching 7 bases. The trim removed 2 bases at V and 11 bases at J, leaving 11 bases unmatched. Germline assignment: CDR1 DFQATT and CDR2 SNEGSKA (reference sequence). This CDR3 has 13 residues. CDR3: CSARPVDRAWAFF. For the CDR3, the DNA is TGCAGTGCTAGACCCGTAGACAGGGCGTGGGCTTTCTTT.

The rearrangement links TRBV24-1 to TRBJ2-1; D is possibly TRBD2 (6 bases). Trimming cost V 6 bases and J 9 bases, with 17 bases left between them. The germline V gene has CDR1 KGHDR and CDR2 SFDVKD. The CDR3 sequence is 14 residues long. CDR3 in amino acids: CATSMSGHGGEQFF. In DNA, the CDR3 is TGTGCCACCAGTATGAGCGGCCACGGGGGTGAGCAGTTCTTC.

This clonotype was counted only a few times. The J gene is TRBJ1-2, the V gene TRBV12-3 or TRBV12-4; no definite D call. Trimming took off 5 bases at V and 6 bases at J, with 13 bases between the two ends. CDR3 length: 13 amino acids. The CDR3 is CASSTRPPDGYTF. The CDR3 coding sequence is TGTGCCAGCAGTACGCGGCCCCCGGATGGCTACACCTTC.

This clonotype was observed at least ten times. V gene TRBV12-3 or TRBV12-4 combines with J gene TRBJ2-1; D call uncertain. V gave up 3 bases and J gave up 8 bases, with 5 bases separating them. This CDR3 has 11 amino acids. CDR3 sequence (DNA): TGTGCCAGCAGTTTGAGATATGAGCAGTTCTTC. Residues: CASSLRYEQFF.

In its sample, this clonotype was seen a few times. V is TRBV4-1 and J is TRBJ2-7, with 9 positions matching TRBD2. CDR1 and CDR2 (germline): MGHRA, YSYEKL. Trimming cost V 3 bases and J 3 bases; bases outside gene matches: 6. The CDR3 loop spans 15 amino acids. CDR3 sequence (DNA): TGCGCCAGCAGCCATCTAGCGGGATCCTTCTACGAGCAGTACTTC. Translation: CASSHLAGSFYEQYF.

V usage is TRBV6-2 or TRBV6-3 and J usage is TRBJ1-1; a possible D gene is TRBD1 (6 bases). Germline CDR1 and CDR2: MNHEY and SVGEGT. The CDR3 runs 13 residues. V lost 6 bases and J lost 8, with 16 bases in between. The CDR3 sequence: CASRNPGQREAFF. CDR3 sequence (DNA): TGTGCCAGCAGGAATCCGGGACAACGGGAAGCTTTCTTT.

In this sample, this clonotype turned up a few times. The CDR3 coding sequence is TGCAGCGTTGAGACAGGTATCACCTACAATGAGCAGTTCTTC. Amino acid sequence: CSVETGITYNEQFF. The genes are TRBV29-1 and TRBJ2-1, with D possibly matching TRBD1 (6 bases). Germline V gene sequence: CDR1 SQVTM, CDR2 ANQGSEA. The CDR3 loop spans 14 amino acids. Between the trimmed V and J ends, which lost 3 bases and 2 bases, there was a span of 11 bases.

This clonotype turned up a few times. CDR3 in amino acids: CSAPRGRDEQFF. In DNA, the CDR3 is TGCAGTGCTCCACGGGGGAGGGATGAGCAGTTCTTC. The chain couples TRBV20-1 to TRBJ2-1, with 7 bases lining up with TRBD2. CDR3 length equals 12 residues. V lost 5 bases and J lost 8; bases outside the gene matches: 6. Looked up from germline, CDR1 is DFQATT and CDR2 is SNEGSKA (reference sequence).

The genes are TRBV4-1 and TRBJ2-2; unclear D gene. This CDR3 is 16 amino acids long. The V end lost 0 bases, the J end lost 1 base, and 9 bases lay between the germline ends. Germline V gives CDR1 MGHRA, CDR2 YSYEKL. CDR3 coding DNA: TGCGCCAGCAGCCAAGAGCCCGGCAGGAACACCGGGGAGCTGTTTTTT. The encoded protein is CASSQEPGRNTGELFF.

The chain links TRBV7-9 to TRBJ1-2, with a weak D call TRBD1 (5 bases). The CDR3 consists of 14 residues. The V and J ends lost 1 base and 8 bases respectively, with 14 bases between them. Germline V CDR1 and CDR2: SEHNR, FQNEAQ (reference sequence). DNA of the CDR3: TGTGCCAGCAGCTTAGATCAGGGTTGGCTGGGCTACACCTTC. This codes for CASSLDQGWLGYTF.

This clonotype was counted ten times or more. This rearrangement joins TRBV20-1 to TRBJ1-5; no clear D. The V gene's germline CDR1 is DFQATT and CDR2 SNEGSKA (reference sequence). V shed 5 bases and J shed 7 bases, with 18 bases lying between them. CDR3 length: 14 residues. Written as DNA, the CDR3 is TGCAGTGCTTTGGACGGCTCCGGCGGGCAGCCCCAGCATTTT. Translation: CSALDGSGGQPQHF.

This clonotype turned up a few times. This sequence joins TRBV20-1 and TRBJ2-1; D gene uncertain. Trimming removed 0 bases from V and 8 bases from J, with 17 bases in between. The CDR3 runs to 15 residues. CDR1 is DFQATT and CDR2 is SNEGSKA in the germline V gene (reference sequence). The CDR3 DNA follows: TGCAGTGCTAGAGATTTCCGAGAAGTTGTTCATGAGCAGTTCTTC. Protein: CSARDFREVVHEQFF.

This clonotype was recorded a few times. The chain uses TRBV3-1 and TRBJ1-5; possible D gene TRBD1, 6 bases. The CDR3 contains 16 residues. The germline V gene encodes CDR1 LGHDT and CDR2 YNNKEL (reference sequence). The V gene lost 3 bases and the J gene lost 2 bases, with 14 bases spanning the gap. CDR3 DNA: TGTGCCAGCAGCCATTGGGACGGGGGGCGCAATCAGCCCCAGCATTTT. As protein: CASSHWDGGRNQPQHF. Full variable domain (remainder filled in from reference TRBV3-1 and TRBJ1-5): DTAVSQTPKYLVTQMGNDKSIKCEQNLGHDTMYWYKQDSKKFLKIMFSYNNKELIINETVPNRFSPKSPDKAHLNLHINSLELGDSAVYFCASSHWDGGRNQPQHFGDGTRLSIL.

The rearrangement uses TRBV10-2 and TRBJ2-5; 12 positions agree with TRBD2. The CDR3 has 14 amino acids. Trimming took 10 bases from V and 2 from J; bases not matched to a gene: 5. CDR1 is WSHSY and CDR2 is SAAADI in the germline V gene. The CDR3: CATGLAGLQETQYF. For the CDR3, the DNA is TGCGCCACCGGACTAGCGGGGCTTCAAGAGACCCAGTACTTC.

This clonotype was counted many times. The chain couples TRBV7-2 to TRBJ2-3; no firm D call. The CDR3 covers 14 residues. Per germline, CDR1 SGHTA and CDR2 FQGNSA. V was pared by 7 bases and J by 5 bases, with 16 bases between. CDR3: CASTKGGLRDTQYF. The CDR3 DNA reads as TGTGCCAGCACAAAGGGTGGTTTAAGAGATACGCAGTATTTT.

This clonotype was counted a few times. The CDR3, as DNA: TGCAGCGCCCGGGCTAGCGGGAGCGATGAGCAGTTCTTC. Translation gives CSARASGSDEQFF. The V gene is TRBV29-1, the J gene TRBJ2-1, with 10 bases aligning to TRBD2. The V segment lost 7 bases and the J segment 8 bases; nucleotides outside the gene matches: 8. The CDR3 length is 13 residues. Germline CDR1 reads SQVTM; CDR2 reads ANQGSEA.